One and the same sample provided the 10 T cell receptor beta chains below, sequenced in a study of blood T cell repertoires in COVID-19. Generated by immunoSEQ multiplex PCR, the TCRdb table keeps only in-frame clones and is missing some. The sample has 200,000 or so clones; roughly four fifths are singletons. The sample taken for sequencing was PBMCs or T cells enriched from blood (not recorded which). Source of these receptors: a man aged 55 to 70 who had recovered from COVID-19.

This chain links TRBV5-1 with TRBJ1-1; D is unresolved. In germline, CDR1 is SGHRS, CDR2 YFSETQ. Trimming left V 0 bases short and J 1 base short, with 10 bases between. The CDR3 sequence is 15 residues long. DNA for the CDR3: TGCGCCAGCAGCTTGGCCGAGGGAGCGAACACTGAAGCTTTCTTT. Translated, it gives CASSLAEGANTEAFF.

CDR3 residues: CASSRNSGTGNEKLFF. CDR3 in DNA: TGTGCCAGCAGCAGAAACTCCGGGACAGGGAATGAAAAACTGTTTTTT. V gene TRBV5-5 combines with J gene TRBJ1-4, with 9 bases fitting TRBD1. V lost 4 bases to trimming and J lost 5 bases; unmatched junction nucleotides: 9. This CDR3 has 16 residues. Germline lookup yields CDR1 SGHKS and CDR2 YYEKEE (reference sequence).

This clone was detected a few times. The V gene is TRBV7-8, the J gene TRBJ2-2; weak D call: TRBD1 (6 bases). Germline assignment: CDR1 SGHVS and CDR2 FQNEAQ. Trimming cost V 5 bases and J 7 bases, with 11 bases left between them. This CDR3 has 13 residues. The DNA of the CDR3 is TGTGCCAGCAGCACACAGGGCGGCGGGGAGCTGTTTTTT. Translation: CASSTQGGGELFF.

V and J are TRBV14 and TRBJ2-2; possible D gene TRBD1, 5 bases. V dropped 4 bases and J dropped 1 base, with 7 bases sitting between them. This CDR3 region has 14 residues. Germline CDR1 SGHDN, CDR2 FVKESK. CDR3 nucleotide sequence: TGTGCCAGCAGCCTCACAGGGAACACCGGGGAGCTGTTTTTT. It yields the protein CASSLTGNTGELFF.

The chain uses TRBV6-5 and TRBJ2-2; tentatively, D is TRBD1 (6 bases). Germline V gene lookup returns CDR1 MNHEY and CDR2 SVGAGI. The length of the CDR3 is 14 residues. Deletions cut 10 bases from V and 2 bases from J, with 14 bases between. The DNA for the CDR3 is TGTGCCACGAAGGACAGAGTCAACACCGGGGAGCTGTTTTTT. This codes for CATKDRVNTGELFF.

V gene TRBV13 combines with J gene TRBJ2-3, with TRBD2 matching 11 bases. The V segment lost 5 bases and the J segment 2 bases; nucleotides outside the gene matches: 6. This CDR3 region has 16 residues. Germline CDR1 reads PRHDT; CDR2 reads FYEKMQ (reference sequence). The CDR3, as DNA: TGTGCCAGCAGCCGGAGACTAGCGGGGCTCACAGATACGCAGTATTTT. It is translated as CASSRRLAGLTDTQYF.

CDR3 protein: CASRPSGSSSPLHF. The CDR3 nucleotides read TGTGCCAGCAGACCTTCGGGGTCATCTTCACCCCTCCACTTT. V usage is TRBV7-2 and J usage is TRBJ1-6; D remains unclear. Germline V gene data show CDR1 as SGHTA and CDR2 as FQGNSA. V was pared by 6 bases and J by 9 bases, with 15 bases between. The CDR3 loop spans 14 amino acids.

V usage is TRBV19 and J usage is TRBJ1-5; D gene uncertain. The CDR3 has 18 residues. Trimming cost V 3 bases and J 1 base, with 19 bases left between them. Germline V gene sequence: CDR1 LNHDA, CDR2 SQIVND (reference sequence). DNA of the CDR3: TGTGCCAGTAGTATGCGTGGTCGTTCGTCTGAGAGCAATCAGCCCCAGCATTTT. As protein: CASSMRGRSSESNQPQHF.

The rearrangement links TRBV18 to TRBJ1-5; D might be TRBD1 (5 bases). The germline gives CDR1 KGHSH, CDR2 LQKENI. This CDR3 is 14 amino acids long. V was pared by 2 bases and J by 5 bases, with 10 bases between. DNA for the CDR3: TGTGCCAGCTCACCAGACAGTGTGGATCAGCCCCAGCATTTT. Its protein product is CASSPDSVDQPQHF.

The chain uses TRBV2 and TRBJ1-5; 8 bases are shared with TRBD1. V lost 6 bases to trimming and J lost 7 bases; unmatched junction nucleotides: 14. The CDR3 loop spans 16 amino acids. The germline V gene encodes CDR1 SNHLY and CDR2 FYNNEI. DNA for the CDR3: TGTGCCAGCAGCCTCGATTTGGACAGGGTTGGGCAGCCCCAGCATTTT. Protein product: CASSLDLDRVGQPQHF.